The next 14 T cell receptor beta chains were all read from a single sample in a study of blood T cells in healthy people across ages. Combining a sample-barcoded 5' primer with a J-beta primer mix, a second PCR ran for about 6 to 11 cycles. TCRdb reprocessed the 5' RACE reads via MiXCR and lists one record per CDR3 protein. The sample has roughly 1.4 million distinct CDR3 sequences, 45% to 70% seen once. Specimen: blood. The receptor source for this set is a man aged 18 to 30 in good health.

This rearrangement joins TRBV11-2 to TRBJ1-1; 7 bases map to TRBD1. The CDR3 spans 16 residues. V was clipped by 4 bases and J by 1 base; unmatched bases: 9. The V gene's germline CDR1 is SGHAT and CDR2 FQNNGV. The DNA for the CDR3 is TGTGCCAGCAGCTCCCCAGGGGGATCGGGGAACACTGAAGCTTTCTTT. Amino acid sequence: CASSSPGGSGNTEAFF.

The chain has TRBV12-3 or TRBV12-4 and TRBJ1-4; 7 positions agree with TRBD1. Germline trimming cut 5 bases from V and 7 bases from J; bases unmatched to any gene: 7. The CDR3 runs to 14 residues. For the CDR3, the DNA is TGTGCCAGCAGTGGGACAGCCAAGGTTGAAAAACTGTTTTTT. Protein product: CASSGTAKVEKLFF.

The chain carries TRBV15 and TRBJ2-5; 9 positions agree with TRBD2. After removal of 5 bases from V and 11 bases from J, the junction contained 15 bases not matched to a gene. This CDR3 is built from 15 residues. The germline V gene has CDR1 LNHNV and CDR2 YYDKDF (reference sequence). This CDR3 is CATSQFELAGEEQYF. The CDR3 DNA is TGTGCCACCAGCCAGTTTGAACTAGCGGGTGAAGAGCAGTACTTC.

About this clonotype itself: The junction departs from the called germline gene at one end, perhaps through a read error. This sequence joins TRBV4-2 and TRBJ2-5; D is perhaps TRBD2 (6 bases). This CDR3 contains 16 residues. Germline V gene sequence: CDR1 LGHNA, CDR2 YNFKEQ. CDR3 in DNA: TGTGCCAGCAGCCCACCCGGGGGACGGCACCAAGGGACCCAGTACTTC. It is translated as CASSPPGGRHQGTQYF.

V gene TRBV5-5 combines with J gene TRBJ2-1, with D possibly TRBD2 on 6 matching bases. The germline V and J ends were trimmed by 3 bases and 13 bases, with 14 bases remaining between them. The germline gives CDR1 SGHKS, CDR2 YYEKEE (reference sequence). The length of the CDR3 is 12 residues. In DNA, the CDR3 is TGTGCCAGCAGCTCCTTAGCGGCTAGTCAGTTCTTC. Residues: CASSSLAASQFF.

V gene TRBV9 combines with J gene TRBJ2-3, with TRBD2 matching 8 bases. V lost 0 bases to trimming and J lost 2 bases; unmatched junction nucleotides: 11. The CDR3 loop spans 18 amino acids. CDR1 and CDR2 from the germline V gene are SGDLS and YYNGEE. CDR3 region: CASSVDVSGSSSTDTQYF. For the CDR3, the DNA is TGTGCCAGCAGCGTAGATGTAAGCGGGAGTTCTTCCACAGATACGCAGTATTTT.

This clonotype was detected a few times. The chain uses TRBV27 and TRBJ1-2; D perhaps matches TRBD1 (5 bases). In germline, CDR1 is MNHEY, CDR2 SMNVEV (reference sequence). This CDR3 is built from 14 residues. Trimming cost V 3 bases and J 7 bases, with 15 bases left between them. DNA for the CDR3: TGTGCCAGCAGTTTTGGCGGGGGATTGGGTGGCTACACCTTC. Protein sequence: CASSFGGGLGGYTF.

This clonotype was observed a handful of times. The chain is built from TRBV4-1 and TRBJ1-2, with D unresolved. The length of the CDR3 is 14 residues. Trimming took off 0 bases at V and 0 bases at J, with 5 bases between the two ends. The germline CDR1 and CDR2 sequences are MGHRA and YSYEKL. CDR3 DNA sequence: TGCGCCAGCAGCCAAGAGATAGCTAACTATGGCTACACCTTC. Protein sequence: CASSQEIANYGYTF.

This chain connects TRBV5-6 to TRBJ2-7; TRBD1 agrees at 8 bases. V gave up 6 bases and J gave up 2 bases; unmatched junction bases: 7. Germline CDR1 reads SGHDT; CDR2 reads YYEEEE. The CDR3 totals 14 residues. As DNA, the CDR3 is TGTGCCAGCAAACCGACAGGGGCCGCCTACGAGCAGTACTTC. Protein sequence: CASKPTGAAYEQYF.

This chain joins TRBV6-6 and TRBJ1-4, with D possibly TRBD1 on 6 matching bases. The CDR3 has 14 residues. Germline CDR1 and CDR2: MNHNY and SVGAGI (reference sequence). The V end lost 6 bases, the J end lost 7 bases, and 15 bases lay between the germline ends. CDR3 protein: CASREGRGREKLFF. The CDR3, as DNA: TGTGCCAGCAGGGAGGGCAGGGGTCGTGAAAAACTGTTTTTT.

The chain carries TRBV20-1 and TRBJ1-5; D remains ambiguous. This CDR3 contains 15 residues. Trimming took 1 base from V and 2 from J, leaving 12 bases between them. Germline CDR1 is DFQATT and CDR2 is SNEGSKA (reference sequence). CDR3 amino acids: CSARVLSGGNQPQHF. CDR3 in DNA: TGCAGTGCTAGAGTTTTGAGTGGGGGCAATCAGCCCCAGCATTTT.

This chain uses TRBV4-1 with TRBJ2-7; 7 nucleotides line up with TRBD2. V gave up 3 bases and J gave up 0 bases; unmatched junction bases: 8. The CDR3 runs to 16 residues. Germline loops: CDR1 MGHRA, CDR2 YSYEKL. The CDR3 loop reads CASSHPRRTSSYEQYF. DNA for the CDR3: TGCGCCAGCAGCCACCCAAGGCGGACTAGCTCCTACGAGCAGTACTTC.

The table lists this clonotype with a few counts. This chain connects TRBV6-5 to TRBJ1-1; no definite D call. The CDR3 is made up of 15 amino acids. V shed 0 bases and J shed 0 bases, with 8 bases lying between them. CDR1 MNHEY and CDR2 SVGAGI come from the germline V gene. CDR3 sequence: CASSYSGSLNTEAFF. The DNA for the CDR3 is TGTGCCAGCAGTTACTCCGGCAGTTTGAACACTGAAGCTTTCTTT.

This clonotype was seen a handful of times. The chain employs TRBV5-1 and TRBJ1-1; the D gene is possibly TRBD1 (5 bases). The CDR3 is made up of 15 amino acids. Germline V gene data show CDR1 as SGHRS and CDR2 as YFSETQ. Trimming left V 0 bases short and J 0 bases short, with 9 bases between. In DNA form, the CDR3 reads TGCGCCAGCAGCTTGGAGGGGAGGATGAACACTGAAGCTTTCTTT. Translation: CASSLEGRMNTEAFF.